This section outlines one TCR beta chain sequence together with its context. This sample was taken from a study of regulatory T cells in long-lasting Graves disease. Both iRepertoire HTBI primers and Arm-PCR of CDR3 regions were used to build the TCR beta libraries. TCRdb used MiXCR to reprocess the multiplex PCR reads, holding one entry per CDR3 protein. The profile shows about 330,000 distinct CDR3 sequences, 15% to 20% of them singletons. Time point specified: newly diagnosed GD, antithyroid drugs for less than 3 months. PBMC-extracted RNA yielded the TCR library. Germline CDR1 is SQVTM and CDR2 is ANQGSEA. The CDR3 sequence is 14 residues long. Germline trimming cut 1 base from V and 4 bases from J; bases unmatched to any gene: 4. These records were also assigned to another study, of T cells in Graves' hyperthyroidism and ophthalmopathy.

Sequences were derived from peripheral blood mononuclear cells (PBMCs), sampled at new diagnosis, from a patient treated with antithyroid drugs. V and J are TRBV29-1 and TRBJ2-7, with 10 nucleotides matching TRBD1. The receptor was isolated from a woman under 30 with Graves disease. The CDR3, as DNA: TGCAGCGTTGAAGGGACAGGGGGTTTTTACGAGCAGTACTTC. It specifies CSVEGTGGFYEQYF.